These T cell receptor beta chains were read from a single sample in a study of beta chain features in type 1 diabetes. TCRdb's copy holds only in-frame clones and misses some; the assay was immunoSEQ multiplex PCR. The repertoire holds about half a million clones, about 10% seen once, with 0.04% to 0.05% in the top ten. The sequencing input was naive CD4+ T cells from blood. The receptors shown here come from a woman between 18 and 29 years old in good health. CDR3s include the opening cysteine and the closing phenylalanine or tryptophan. A D gene is named only where the DNA matches it firmly. Size is stated for part of the rows, as once, few or many counts, or as a class when the clone is expanded.

>TRBJ2-1|16|.|TRBV7-9|.
TGTGCCAGCCCATCACCCCTTGGTGGCTCCTACAATGAGCAGTTCTTC
CASPSPLGGSYNEQFF
>TRBJ1-4|13|few|TRBV29-1|TRBD1
TGCAGCGCCTCCAGGGGGCTCGGGGAAAAACTGTTTTTT
CSASRGLGEKLFF
>TRBJ2-6|13|.|TRBV29-1|.
TGCAGCGTTGGGGAAGGTGGGGCCAACGTCCTGACTTTC
CSVGEGGANVLTF
>TRBJ2-1|15|.|TRBV4-3|.
TGCGCCAGCAGCCAAGAAGGGGGGAACTACAATGAGCAGTTCTTC
CASSQEGGNYNEQFF
>TRBJ2-7|15|few|TRBV5-1|.
TGCGCCAGCAGCCCCCTCGGGAGTTTGGCCCGCGAGCAGTACTTC
CASSPLGSLAREQYF
>TRBJ2-3|15|.|TRBV6-1|.
TGTGCCAGCACGGAGGGGGGCACTAGCACAGATACGCAGTATTTT
CASTEGGTSTDTQYF
>TRBJ2-5|14|few|TRBV7-3|TRBD2
TGTGCCAGCAGCTTTAGCGGGGGGCAAGAGACCCAGTACTTC
CASSFSGGQETQYF
>TRBJ1-1|13|few|TRBV7-9|.
TGTGCCAGCAGCTTAGAAGAAGGCACTGAAGCTTTCTTT
CASSLEEGTEAFF
>TRBJ2-3|16|few|TRBV7-8|.
TGTGCCAGCAGCCCCTTTCCCAAAGGGACTCGGGTTACGCAGTATTTT
CASSPFPKGTRVTQYF
>TRBJ1-6|15|few|TRBV7-2|.
TGTGCCAGCAGCTTAGTCGGGGTCCCGAATTCACCCCTCCACTTT
CASSLVGVPNSPLHF
>TRBJ1-4|12|many|TRBV29-1|TRBD1
TGCAGCGTTCGGACAGGATTTGAAAAACTGTTTTTT
CSVRTGFEKLFF
>TRBJ2-5|15|.|TRBV6-5|.
TGTGCCAGCATCCTAACTAGGGGACGGGAAGAGACCCAGTACTTC
CASILTRGREETQYF
>TRBJ2-4|14|few|TRBV4-1|.
TGCGCCAGCAGCCGTGTGGGCCCAAAGGACATTCAGTACTTC
CASSRVGPKDIQYF
>TRBJ2-1|12|few|TRBV6-6|.
TGTGCCAGCAGTTTCAGCTACAATGAGCAGTTCTTC
CASSFSYNEQFF
>TRBJ2-4|16|.|TRBV4-3|TRBD1
TGCGCCAGCAGCCAACCGGACAGGGCGACCAAAAACATTCAGTACTTC
CASSQPDRATKNIQYF
>TRBJ1-4|15|.|TRBV2|.
TGTGCCAGCAGCTATCGACGGGCAACTAATGAAAAACTGTTTTTT
CASSYRRATNEKLFF
>TRBJ2-2|14|.|TRBV29-1|.
TGCGGTATGAGGCAGGACAGAGAGGGCGGGGAGCTGTTTTTT
CGMRQDREGGELFF
>TRBJ2-3|13|few|TRBV7-2|.
TGTGCCAGCAGAGCAGGGTATCCGGGTACGCAGTATTTT
CASRAGYPGTQYF
>TRBJ2-7|14|.|TRBV30|.
TGTGCCTGGAGCAAGGGGGGGGCAAACTACGAGCAGTACTTC
CAWSKGGANYEQYF
>TRBJ1-2|13|.|TRBV2|.
TGTGCCAGCAGTGCTGGGGGGACTCATGGCTACACCTTC
CASSAGGTHGYTF